The T cell receptor beta chain described here comes from a study of shared clonotypes between healthy human individuals. Findings and caveats of the study: Between a few donors, naive CD4 clonotypes were shared at a level of roughly 5.5%.

Naive-designated CD8 cells lacked CD45RO, were positively enriched for CCR7, and omitted terminally differentiated effector memory CD45RA+ cells. As regards this clone: Its target is unknown.

V lost 8 bases to trimming and J lost 4 bases, with 17 bases between them. This CDR3 spans 15 amino acids. Germline values: CDR1 SNHLY, CDR2 FYNNEI. Here immunoSEQ multiplex PCR was the method, and the copy in TCRdb shows in-frame clones only, minus some. The sample includes about 2.1 million clones, about 93% seen only once; the top ten take more than 1.5%. This clonotype originated in a man between 18 and 35 years old in good health. Some clones in this sample may be carry-over from other donors' samples. The sequenced sample was naive CD8+ T cells from PBMCs. The chain recombines TRBV2 with TRBJ2-2; D is uncertain. CDR3 nucleotides: TGTGCCAGCCAGTTCACGGACGACGGCACCGGGGAGCTGTTTTTT. Residues: CASQFTDDGTGELFF.